These T cell receptor beta chains were read from a single sample in a study of blood T cells in healthy people across ages. TCRdb reanalysed the 5' RACE reads using MiXCR and keeps one entry per CDR3 protein. This sample has approximately 790,000 distinct CDR3 sequences, with 62% found just once. Sequences were obtained from blood. All receptors come from a young man in good health. Both conserved end residues are part of each CDR3. D genes are given only for firm matches. A clone size is listed for some rows: how often the clone was seen (once, few, many), or a class if it is expanded.

NA	NA	TRBV27	TRBJ2-7	TGTGCCAGCAGCGAACAGGGAACCACGGGGGGCGAGCAGTACTTC	CASSEQGTTGGEQYF
NA	TRBD1	TRBV4-2	TRBJ2-1	TGTGCCAGCAGCCAACGGACAGGGAGCTCCTACAATGAGCAGTTCTTC	CASSQRTGSSYNEQFF
NA	TRBD2	TRBV12-3/TRBV12-4	TRBJ2-7	TGTGCCAGCAGTCTAAGGACTAGCGGGGGGCGGAGCTCCTACGAGCAGTACTTC	CASSLRTSGGRSSYEQYF
NA	TRBD2	TRBV20-1	TRBJ2-1	TGCAGTGCTAGTGGACTAGCTGCTGAGCAGTTCTTC	CSASGLAAEQFF
NA	NA	TRBV7-2	TRBJ1-4	TGTGCCAGCAGCTTAGATCCGGGGATCAATGAAAAACTGTTTTTT	CASSLDPGINEKLFF
many	TRBD2	TRBV6-4	TRBJ2-3	TGTGCCAGCAGTCCATCTACTAGCGGGGGAGATACGCAGTATTTT	CASSPSTSGGDTQYF
NA	NA	TRBV5-4	TRBJ2-5	TGTGCCAGCAGTTTGATCCGGGGCATAGAGGGGCAAGAGACCCAGTACTTC	CASSLIRGIEGQETQYF
NA	NA	TRBV4-3	TRBJ2-5	TGCGCCAGCAGCCAAGATATGACTAGCAGGGGTGAGCAGTACTTC	CASSQDMTSRGEQYF
NA	NA	TRBV20-1	TRBJ1-5	TGCAGTGCTAGTCGGCCACTTCATCAGCCCCAGCATTTT	CSASRPLHQPQHF
few	NA	TRBV27	TRBJ1-4	TGTGCCAGCAGTCCTACCCAGCAGCGAAGACGTGAAATGGTGTTTTTT	CASSPTQQRRREMVFF
NA	NA	TRBV5-1	TRBJ2-3	TGCGCCAGCAGCACGGAGAAAGGCAACACAGATACGCAGTATTTT	CASSTEKGNTDTQYF
NA	NA	TRBV15	TRBJ2-7	TGTGCCACCAGAGAAATAACAGGTTCCTACGAGCAGTACTTC	CATREITGSYEQYF
once	TRBD1	TRBV15	TRBJ1-1	TGTGCCACCAGCAGAGATTGGGGACAGCCCTTTGGGGCTTTCTTT	CATSRDWGQPFGAFF
once	TRBD2	TRBV9	TRBJ2-5	TGTGCCAGCAGCGTTAGCGGGGGGCTTCTGGAGACCCAGTACTTC	CASSVSGGLLETQYF
NA	NA	TRBV13	TRBJ2-7	TGTGCCAGCAGCTTAGGCCTGCAGGGGGGCTACGAGCAGTACTTC	CASSLGLQGGYEQYF
NA	NA	TRBV7-9	TRBJ2-5	TGTGCCAGCAGCTCCAGGGTGGGAAGAGAGACCCAGTACTTC	CASSSRVGRETQYF
many	TRBD2	TRBV6-2/TRBV6-3	TRBJ2-7	TGTGCCAGCAGTCCGTTTAGCGGGGGCCTCTACGAGCAGTACTTC	CASSPFSGGLYEQYF
NA	NA	TRBV5-1	TRBJ2-1	TGCGCCAGCAGCTTGGATGCAGGGAGCTCCTACAATGAGCAGTTCTTC	CASSLDAGSSYNEQFF
NA	NA	TRBV30	TRBJ2-1	TGTGCCTTAACTCCTCATAGCGGCCATGAGCAGTTCTTC	CALTPHSGHEQFF
once	TRBD1	TRBV30	TRBJ2-1	TGTGCCTGGAGTGCCCGGGACAGTTGGAGTAATGAGCAGTTCTTC	CAWSARDSWSNEQFF
NA	NA	TRBV24-1	TRBJ1-5	TGTGCCACCAGTGATCTCAGGGGAGTGGGCATCAATCAGCCCCAGCATTTT	CATSDLRGVGINQPQHF
NA	TRBD1	TRBV12-3/TRBV12-4	TRBJ2-7	TGTGCCAGCAGTTTTGAGGTAGGGACAGGGAGGACCTACGAGCAGTACTTC	CASSFEVGTGRTYEQYF
once	NA	TRBV9	TRBJ2-1	TGTGCCAGCAGAGGGGATGGACGGGGGCCTGACAATGAGCAGTTCTTC	CASRGDGRGPDNEQFF
few	NA	TRBV7-8	TRBJ2-1	TGTGCCAGCAGCCCCGAGGTAGGTGAGCAGTTCTTC	CASSPEVGEQFF